This passage covers 16 T cell receptor beta chains from one sample sequenced in a study of T cell clones after liver transplantation. Method: immunoSEQ multiplex PCR; TCRdb's copy keeps in-frame clones and lacks some. The sample shows 93,000 or so clones, around 80% of them seen only once. Sequenced material: CD4+ T cells from blood, taken around 44 months after liver transplant. Receptor source: a human patient who received a liver transplant. Some T cells may possibly be graft donor cells.

The rearrangement joins TRBV25-1 to TRBJ1-3; D is possibly TRBD1 (5 bases). Looked up from germline, CDR1 is MGHDK and CDR2 is SYGVNS. The CDR3 is 14 residues long. Trimming cost V 5 bases and J 1 base, with 9 bases left between them. The CDR3 sequence is CASSSRVSGNTIYF. CDR3 bases: TGTGCCAGCAGTTCCAGGGTTTCTGGAAACACCATATATTTT.

This chain connects TRBV19 to TRBJ2-7; 7 positions agree with TRBD1. Germline trimming cut 2 bases from V and 3 bases from J; bases unmatched to any gene: 7. Germline values: CDR1 LNHDA, CDR2 SQIVND (reference sequence). CDR3 length equals 15 residues. The DNA for the CDR3 is TGTGCCAGTAGTATAACGGCAGGGGGTCGCTACGAGCAGTACTTC. This translates into CASSITAGGRYEQYF.

This sequence joins TRBV5-4 and TRBJ2-7; D is uncertain. CDR3 length: 13 amino acids. Germline V CDR1 and CDR2: SGHNT, YYREEE (reference sequence). V was trimmed by 1 base and J by 1 base, leaving 6 bases between them. The CDR3 sequence is CASSLHGSYEQYF. The CDR3 DNA sequence: TGTGCCAGCAGCTTGCACGGATCCTACGAGCAGTACTTC.

This clone was seen more than once but under ten times. This chain uses TRBV9 with TRBJ2-3; D is uncertain. Germline assignment: CDR1 SGDLS and CDR2 YYNGEE. The V gene lost 4 bases and the J gene lost 1 base, with 10 bases spanning the gap. This CDR3 is built from 14 residues. CDR3 loop: CASSSRLGTDTQYF. The CDR3 DNA reads as TGTGCCAGCAGCTCCCGTCTGGGCACAGATACGCAGTATTTT.

J is TRBJ1-1 and V is TRBV29-1, with D possibly matching TRBD1 (6 bases). V gave up 6 bases and J gave up 3 bases, with 11 bases separating them. CDR3 length equals 12 residues. Germline V gene data show CDR1 as SQVTM and CDR2 as ANQGSEA. The CDR3 spells CSVNQGYTEAFF. For the CDR3, the DNA is TGCAGCGTCAACCAGGGGTACACTGAAGCTTTCTTT.

V gene TRBV5-1 combines with J gene TRBJ2-3; 11 bases line up with TRBD2. Germline trimming cut 0 bases from V and 1 base from J; bases unmatched to any gene: 4. The V gene's germline CDR1 is SGHRS and CDR2 YFSETQ. The CDR3 extends over 17 amino acids. The CDR3 nucleotides read TGCGCCAGCAGCTTGGCCCCGGGACTAGCGGGCACAGATACGCAGTATTTT. Encoded protein: CASSLAPGLAGTDTQYF.

V is TRBV11-2 and J is TRBJ2-7; 10 positions agree with TRBD2. Germline V gives CDR1 SGHAT, CDR2 FQNNGV. V lost 5 bases to trimming and J lost 0 bases; unmatched junction nucleotides: 7. This CDR3 contains 16 residues. In nucleotides, the CDR3 is TGTGCCAGCAGCCCAAGGACTAGCGGTAGCTCCTACGAGCAGTACTTC. Its translation is CASSPRTSGSSYEQYF.

J is TRBJ1-4 and V is TRBV2, with TRBD1 matching over 7 bases. CDR1 and CDR2 from the germline V gene are SNHLY and FYNNEI. The CDR3 is 15 residues long. With 6 bases clipped from V and 4 bases from J, the junction kept 8 bases outside the gene matches. Here the CDR3 reads CASSLLQGINEKLFF. CDR3 sequence (DNA): TGTGCCAGCAGCCTCTTACAGGGGATTAATGAAAAACTGTTTTTT. Full variable domain (missing parts from reference TRBV2 and TRBJ1-4): EPEVTQTPSHQVTQMGQEVILRCVPISNHLYFYWYRQILGQKVEFLVSFYNNEISEKSEIFDDQFSVERPDGSNFTLKIRSTKLEDSAMYFCASSLLQGINEKLFFGSGTQLSVL.

This chain joins TRBV15 and TRBJ1-5; D ambiguous. Germline lookup yields CDR1 LNHNV and CDR2 YYDKDF (reference sequence). Trimming shortened V by 2 bases and J by 1 base, and 9 bases separated the two germline ends. The CDR3 length is 15 residues. The CDR3 nucleotides read TGTGCCACCAGCAGACCCCTGGCCAGCAATCAGCCCCAGCATTTT. The encoded protein is CATSRPLASNQPQHF.

The chain combines TRBV10-3 with TRBJ1-5; D is undetermined. Trimming stripped 2 bases from V and 9 bases from J, with 14 bases between. The CDR3 contains 14 residues. Germline V gene lookup returns CDR1 ENHRY and CDR2 SYGVKD. CDR3 sequence reads: CAISEGTAPGPQHF. The CDR3 DNA follows: TGTGCCATCAGTGAGGGAACAGCACCAGGGCCCCAGCATTTT.

CDR3 coding DNA: TGTGCCAGCAGCCTGGGGGGGACAGGGAACTATGGCTACACCTTC. Translating it yields CASSLGGTGNYGYTF. The chain links TRBV6-6 to TRBJ1-2; 9 nucleotides line up with TRBD1. V was clipped by 6 bases and J by 2 bases; unmatched bases: 7. The V gene's germline CDR1 is MNHNY and CDR2 SVGAGI (reference sequence). This CDR3 has 15 residues.

This clone is medium-sized (0.01 to 0.1%) in the sample. The V and J genes are TRBV5-1 and TRBJ1-4; tentative D call: TRBD1 (5 bases). The V end lost 0 bases, the J end lost 0 bases, and 12 bases lay between the germline ends. Germline CDR1 reads SGHRS; CDR2 reads YFSETQ. The CDR3 is 17 amino acids. In DNA, the CDR3 is TGCGCCAGCAGCTTGGACGGGACTCTCGCAACTAATGAAAAACTGTTTTTT. It specifies CASSLDGTLATNEKLFF.

This chain's CDR3 is CASVPTGSTYEQYF. CDR3 in DNA: TGTGCCAGCGTCCCGACAGGGTCAACCTACGAGCAGTACTTC. This rearrangement joins TRBV28 to TRBJ2-7; the match to TRBD1 covers 7 bases. J was trimmed by 2 bases and V by 8 bases; bases with no gene match: 9. There are 14 residues in the CDR3. Germline values: CDR1 MDHEN, CDR2 SYDVKM.

Worth noting for this clone: Other nucleotide sequences in the sample specify the same CDR3. The CDR3 DNA follows: TGTGCCAGCAGTTTATCAGGGGACTATGGCTACACCTTC. Translating it yields CASSLSGDYGYTF. The V call is TRBV27, the J call TRBJ1-2; tentatively, D is TRBD1 (5 bases). From germline, CDR1 is MNHEY and CDR2 SMNVEV (reference sequence). This CDR3 has 13 amino acids. The V end was cut by 0 bases, the J end by 3 bases, with 5 bases between.

This clone was observed a single time. This chain connects TRBV15 to TRBJ1-5; no reliable D call. V was clipped by 1 base and J by 2 bases, with 15 bases between them. The germline CDR1 and CDR2 sequences are LNHNV and YYDKDF (reference sequence). The CDR3 length is 17 residues. The CDR3 spells CATSRGGGVGGNQPQHF. The CDR3 DNA reads as TGTGCCACCAGCAGAGGTGGAGGCGTAGGAGGCAATCAGCCCCAGCATTTT.

This clone was found once. The chain recombines TRBV30 with TRBJ1-5, with no clear D. From germline, CDR1 is GTSNPN and CDR2 SVGIG (reference sequence). The CDR3 covers 14 residues. The V end lost 4 bases, the J end lost 4 bases, and 14 bases lay between the germline ends. CDR3 loop: CAWNPFGRNQPQHF. The DNA of the CDR3 is TGTGCCTGGAACCCCTTTGGGCGGAATCAGCCCCAGCATTTT.